The rows below give T cell receptor beta chains drawn from one sample of a study of shared clonotypes between healthy human individuals. Sequencing used immunoSEQ multiplex PCR; TCRdb keeps in-frame clones, though not all of them. Found here are over a million clones, approximately 96% of them singletons; the top ten hold 0.95% to 1.5%. Sequenced material: naive CD4+ T cells sorted from blood. All receptors come from a man aged 25 to 40 in good health. Each CDR3 is given with its conserved first and last residue. The D gene is left open where the match is weak. The size field is filled for only some rows; it gives once, few, many or a size class.

TRBD1	.	TRBJ1-5	14	TRBV6-1	CASRLRTGNQPQHF	TGTGCCAGCAGACTCAGGACAGGGAATCAGCCCCAGCATTTT
.	.	TRBJ2-7	16	TRBV5-1	CASSLGGTVISYEQYF	TGCGCCAGCAGCTTGGGAGGGACGGTGATCAGCTACGAGCAGTACTTC
TRBD1	.	TRBJ2-2	12	TRBV11-2	CASRHRGGELFF	TGTGCCAGCAGACACAGGGGCGGGGAGCTGTTTTTT
TRBD1	.	TRBJ1-4	16	TRBV2	CASTRDRGHGNEKLFF	TGTGCCAGCACGAGGGACAGGGGGCACGGGAATGAAAAACTGTTTTTT
.	once	TRBJ2-1	15	TRBV7-8	CASSFPGRQNNEQFF	TGTGCCAGCAGCTTTCCGGGACGCCAAAACAATGAGCAGTTCTTC
.	.	TRBJ1-5	12	TRBV28	CASSSGNQPQHF	TGTGCCAGCAGTAGTGGGAATCAGCCCCAGCATTTT
.	.	TRBJ1-1	14	TRBV5-4	CASSLGLLNTEAFF	TGTGCCAGCAGCTTGGGTTTGTTGAACACTGAAGCTTTCTTT
.	.	TRBJ1-2	15	TRBV6-5	CASSSLVAFLYGYTF	TGTGCCAGCAGTTCCCTGGTGGCATTCCTCTATGGCTACACCTTC
.	.	TRBJ1-4	13	TRBV6-1	CASGAAGTEKLFF	TGTGCCAGCGGCGCAGCAGGGACTGAAAAACTGTTTTTT
.	.	TRBJ2-5	16	TRBV7-8	CASSLARLDKKETQYF	TGTGCCAGCAGCTTAGCGCGATTGGACAAAAAAGAGACCCAGTACTTC
.	.	TRBJ2-3	11	TRBV28	CASSLEDTQYF	TGTGCCAGCAGTCTCGAAGATACGCAGTATTTT
.	.	TRBJ2-1	15	TRBV6-6	CASSYVSVNRGEQFF	TGTGCCAGCAGTTACGTGTCAGTGAATAGGGGTGAGCAGTTCTTC
.	.	TRBJ2-3	15	TRBV5-1	CASSLGAGGTDTQYF	TGCGCCAGCAGCTTGGGAGCAGGGGGCACAGATACGCAGTATTTT
.	.	TRBJ2-3	18	TRBV21-1	CASSKPNLAGTPTDTQYF	TGTGCCAGCAGCAAACCAAACCTAGCGGGGACCCCCACAGATACGCAGTATTTT
.	.	TRBJ2-5	12	TRBV9	CASSGKKETQYF	TGTGCCAGCAGCGGGAAGAAAGAGACCCAGTACTTC
.	.	TRBJ1-5	15	TRBV11-2	CASSSIAGINQPQHF	TGTGCCAGCAGCTCCATCGCGGGGATTAATCAGCCCCAGCATTTT
TRBD1	.	TRBJ1-5	14	TRBV10-3	CAISERTGNQPQHF	TGTGCCATCAGTGAGAGGACAGGGAATCAGCCCCAGCATTTT
.	.	TRBJ1-1	13	TRBV6-5	CASSRDLNTEAFF	TGTGCCAGCAGCAGGGATTTGAACACTGAAGCTTTCTTT
.	.	TRBJ2-3	14	TRBV29-1	CSVERGWGADTQYF	TGCAGCGTTGAACGAGGATGGGGGGCAGATACGCAGTATTTT
.	.	TRBJ2-3	12	TRBV18	CASSPLGDTQYF	TGTGCCAGCTCACCATTGGGCGATACGCAGTATTTT
TRBD1	.	TRBJ1-1	14	TRBV6-1	CASRRDSAIVQAFF	TGTGCCAGCAGGCGGGACAGCGCTATCGTGCAAGCTTTCTTT
TRBD1	.	TRBJ1-5	17	TRBV5-5	CASSLAGQGARGQPQHF	TGTGCCAGCAGCTTGGCCGGACAGGGGGCGAGGGGTCAGCCCCAGCATTTT
.	.	TRBJ2-3	13	TRBV28	CASSFGNTDTQYF	TGTGCCAGCAGTTTCGGGAACACAGATACGCAGTATTTT
TRBD1	.	TRBJ1-1	16	TRBV7-9	CASSSWTGEANTEAFF	TGTGCCAGCAGCTCCTGGACAGGGGAAGCGAACACTGAAGCTTTCTTT
.	.	TRBJ2-7	13	TRBV5-1	CASSLVLDYEQYF	TGCGCCAGCAGCTTGGTTTTGGACTACGAGCAGTACTTC
.	once	TRBJ1-1	15	TRBV7-9	CASSFLRGENTEAFF	TGTGCCAGCAGCTTCTTGAGGGGCGAGAACACTGAAGCTTTCTTT
.	.	TRBJ2-7	14	TRBV7-3	CASSTTPRGDEQYF	TGTGCCAGCAGCACGACACCCCGGGGCGACGAGCAGTACTTC
TRBD1	.	TRBJ1-1	17	TRBV5-1	CASSLARTGQEDTEAFF	TGCGCCAGCAGCTTGGCCAGGACGGGACAGGAAGACACTGAAGCTTTCTTT
.	.	TRBJ1-4	12	TRBV27	CASGDRLEKLFF	TGTGCCAGCGGAGACAGGCTAGAAAAACTGTTTTTT
.	.	TRBJ2-1	14	TRBV6-4	CARDGRRIYNEQFF	TGTGCCAGGGATGGACGGAGAATCTACAATGAGCAGTTCTTC
TRBD1	.	TRBJ2-7	14	TRBV4-3	CASKLTGGADEQYF	TGCGCCAGCAAATTGACAGGGGGCGCCGACGAGCAGTACTTC
.	.	TRBJ2-5	14	TRBV9	CASSVASRGETQYF	TGTGCCAGCAGCGTAGCTAGCAGAGGGGAGACCCAGTACTTC
.	.	TRBJ2-1	13	TRBV7-2	CASSPPFGSEQFF	TGTGCCAGCAGCCCACCTTTTGGGAGTGAGCAGTTCTTC
.	.	TRBJ1-1	15	TRBV6-1	CASSRGMTTNTEAFF	TGTGCCAGCAGTCGGGGCATGACGACGAACACTGAAGCTTTCTTT
.	.	TRBJ1-1	15	TRBV6-5	CASSYFRRGNTEAFF	TGTGCCAGCAGTTACTTCAGGAGGGGGAACACTGAAGCTTTCTTT
TRBD1	once	TRBJ1-2	13	TRBV28	CASRMTGGYGYTF	TGTGCCAGCAGGATGACAGGGGGCTATGGCTACACCTTC
.	.	TRBJ2-5	16	TRBV15	CATSRDLTLRGETQYF	TGTGCCACCAGCAGAGATTTGACCCTCCGAGGGGAGACCCAGTACTTC
TRBD1	once	TRBJ2-1	16	TRBV2	CASSGASGQGYNEQFF	TGTGCCAGCAGTGGGGCCTCCGGACAGGGTTACAATGAGCAGTTCTTC
.	.	TRBJ2-7	15	TRBV11-2	CASSLERGRNREQYF	TGTGCCAGCAGCTTAGAGCGGGGGCGTAACAGGGAGCAGTACTTC
TRBD1	.	TRBJ2-7	16	TRBV28	CASRFIGQGRAYEQYF	TGTGCCAGCAGATTCATAGGACAGGGTAGGGCCTACGAGCAGTACTTC
TRBD2	.	TRBJ2-5	14	TRBV5-4	CASSLGTSEETQYF	TGTGCCAGCAGCCTAGGGACTAGCGAAGAGACCCAGTACTTC
.	.	TRBJ2-1	14	TRBV7-3	CASSTQLAGHEQFF	TGTGCCAGCAGCACCCAATTGGCGGGCCATGAGCAGTTCTTC
.	.	TRBJ2-7	14	TRBV7-2	CASSYLWTNGEQYF	TGTGCCAGCAGCTACCTCTGGACAAATGGCGAGCAGTACTTC
TRBD1	.	TRBJ2-2	16	TRBV28	CASSFPTGLGTGELFF	TGTGCCAGCAGCTTTCCGACAGGGCTAGGCACCGGGGAGCTGTTTTTT
.	.	TRBJ2-3	15	TRBV28	CASSSSGTTTDTQYF	TGTGCCAGCAGTTCTTCCGGGACGACCACAGATACGCAGTATTTT
.	.	TRBJ2-2	16	TRBV18	CASSPPRLPNTGELFF	TGTGCCAGCTCACCACCGAGACTACCGAACACCGGGGAGCTGTTTTTT
.	.	TRBJ2-5	14	TRBV30	CAWSAQGMRETQYF	TGTGCCTGGAGTGCGCAGGGGATGCGGGAGACCCAGTACTTC
TRBD1	.	TRBJ1-1	15	TRBV30	CAWSSYRGQDTEAFF	TGTGCCTGGAGTTCCTACAGGGGGCAGGACACTGAAGCTTTCTTT
TRBD2	.	TRBJ2-7	14	TRBV5-1	CASSSPGGPHEQYF	TGCGCCAGCAGCTCTCCGGGAGGGCCCCACGAGCAGTACTTC
TRBD1	.	TRBJ1-4	15	TRBV25-1	CASSELGQGPEKLFF	TGTGCCAGCAGTGAATTGGGACAGGGTCCTGAAAAACTGTTTTTT
TRBD1	.	TRBJ2-1	14	TRBV10-1	CASSRTGVRNEQFF	TGCGCCAGCTCTAGGACAGGGGTTAGGAATGAGCAGTTCTTC
.	.	TRBJ2-2	17	TRBV27	CASSLWAALGNTGELFF	TGTGCCAGCAGTTTATGGGCCGCTCTGGGGAACACCGGGGAGCTGTTTTTT
.	.	TRBJ1-2	14	TRBV6-6	CASSSHGTAYGYTF	TGTGCCAGCAGTTCCCATGGGACGGCCTATGGCTACACCTTC
TRBD1	.	TRBJ2-7	13	TRBV25-1	CASQGTGAYEQYF	TGTGCCAGTCAGGGGACAGGGGCATACGAGCAGTACTTC
TRBD2	.	TRBJ2-1	11	TRBV28	CASTGGDEQFF	TGTGCCAGCACGGGGGGGGATGAGCAGTTCTTC
.	.	TRBJ1-2	13	TRBV11-2	CASSLQPDRPKTF	TGTGCCAGCAGCTTACAACCAGACCGACCAAAGACCTTC
TRBD1	.	TRBJ1-2	16	TRBV14	CASSQIFGKGAGGYTF	TGTGCCAGCAGCCAAATCTTCGGGAAGGGGGCTGGTGGCTACACCTTC
TRBD1	once	TRBJ1-1	16	TRBV5-6	CASRPGERGPNTEAFF	TGTGCCAGCAGGCCCGGTGAGAGGGGGCCGAACACTGAAGCTTTCTTT